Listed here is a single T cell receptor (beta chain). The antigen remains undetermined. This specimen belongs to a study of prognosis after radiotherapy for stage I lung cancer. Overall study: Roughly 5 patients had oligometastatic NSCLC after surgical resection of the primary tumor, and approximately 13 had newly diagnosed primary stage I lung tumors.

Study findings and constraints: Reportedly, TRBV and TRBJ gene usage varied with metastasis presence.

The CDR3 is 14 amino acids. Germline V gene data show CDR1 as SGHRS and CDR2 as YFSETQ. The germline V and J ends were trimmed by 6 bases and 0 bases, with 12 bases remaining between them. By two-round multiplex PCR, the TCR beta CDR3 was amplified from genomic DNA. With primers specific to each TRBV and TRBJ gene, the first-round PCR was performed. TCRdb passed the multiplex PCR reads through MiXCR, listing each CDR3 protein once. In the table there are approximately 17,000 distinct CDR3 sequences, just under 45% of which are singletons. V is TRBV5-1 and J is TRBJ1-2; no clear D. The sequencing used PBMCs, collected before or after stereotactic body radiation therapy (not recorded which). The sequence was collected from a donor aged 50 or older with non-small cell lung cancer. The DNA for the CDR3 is TGCGCCAGCACCCCGAAGGTAGCTAACTATGGCTACACCTTC. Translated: CASTPKVANYGYTF.